This is a list of T cell receptor beta chains from one sample in a study of blood T cell repertoires in COVID-19. The assay was immunoSEQ multiplex PCR, and TCRdb's table has in-frame clones only and misses some. The table has roughly 150,000 clones, around 81% seen once; the top ten hold 11%. Sequenced input: peripheral blood. The source is a man aged 65 to 85 with active or convalescent COVID-19. The CDR3 runs from the conserved cysteine through the conserved F or W. The D gene is left open where the match is weak. Rows give clone size only sometimes, using once, few, many, or a class for an expanded clone.

j_call d_call clone_size v_call cdr3_nt cdr3_aa
TRBJ2-3 . . TRBV7-8 TGTGCCAGCAGCCCACGGAGAAACACAGATACGCAGTATTTT CASSPRRNTDTQYF
TRBJ1-1 . . TRBV19 TGTGCCAGTAGGCAACAGGCGACGTTGAACACTGAAGCTTTCTTT CASRQQATLNTEAFF
TRBJ2-1 . . TRBV6-2/TRBV6-3 TGTGCCAGCAGTCGGGCACAGGGTCCCTACAATGAGCAGTTCTTC CASSRAQGPYNEQFF
TRBJ2-7 . once TRBV18 TGTGCCAGCTCACCTAGCCCCTACGAGCAGTACTTC CASSPSPYEQYF
TRBJ2-1 TRBD1 . TRBV6-2/TRBV6-3 TGTGCCAGCAGCACTCTCCGGGACAGGGGGCATGGTGAGCAGTTCTTC CASSTLRDRGHGEQFF
TRBJ2-1 TRBD1 . TRBV30 TGTGCCTGGACGGTCGGGACAGGGTTCGATGAGCAGTTCTTC CAWTVGTGFDEQFF
TRBJ1-6 TRBD1 few TRBV6-5 TGTGCCAGCAGTTACTACAGGGGACTTTCACCCCTCCACTTT CASSYYRGLSPLHF
TRBJ1-2 . . TRBV7-9 TGTGCCAGCAGCTTAGTTTTTAACAGGAGCCCGACTGGCTACACCTTC CASSLVFNRSPTGYTF
TRBJ1-1 . . TRBV19 TGTGCCAGTAGTCCACGCCAGGGGACGAACACTGAAGCTTTCTTT CASSPRQGTNTEAFF
TRBJ2-1 TRBD2 . TRBV4-1 TGCGCCAGCAACCTAGCGGGGGGGCCAAATGAGCAGTTCTTC CASNLAGGPNEQFF
TRBJ1-1 . . TRBV9 TGTGCCAGCAGCCTCCTGGGGGGCACTGAAGCTTTCTTT CASSLLGGTEAFF
TRBJ1-4 . . TRBV6-1 TGTGCCAGCAGTGAGTTGGGACCCAGGGGAGCTAATGAAAAACTGTTTTTT CASSELGPRGANEKLFF
TRBJ2-1 . . TRBV30 TGTGCCTGGAGGGCCAGAAACAATGAGCAGTTCTTC CAWRARNNEQFF
TRBJ1-2 . . TRBV6-1 TGTGCCAGCAGTGAAGCTCAGGGGATCTTCTATGGCTACACCTTC CASSEAQGIFYGYTF
TRBJ1-3 . . TRBV7-8 TGTGCCAGCAGCTATCGCTGGGGGCAGGCTGGAAACACCATATATTTT CASSYRWGQAGNTIYF
TRBJ2-3 TRBD2 few TRBV28 TGTGCCAGCAGAATAGCGGGAGTGGCAGATACGCAGTATTTT CASRIAGVADTQYF
TRBJ1-2 . . TRBV6-5 TGTGCCAGCAGTCCAACCAGACAGGTTGGCTACACCTTC CASSPTRQVGYTF
TRBJ1-1 . . TRBV29-1 TGCAGTTGTAAGGTCGGGGGATTGAACACTGAAGCTTTCTTT CSCKVGGLNTEAFF
TRBJ1-5 TRBD1 few TRBV5-1 TGCGCCAGCAGCTTGGATGGACAGGGAAATCAGCCCCAGCATTTT CASSLDGQGNQPQHF
TRBJ2-7 TRBD2 . TRBV4-1 TGCGCCAGCAGCCAAGGGTGGCTAGCGGGAGCCGAGCAGTACTTC CASSQGWLAGAEQYF
TRBJ1-2 . . TRBV7-2 TGTGCCAGCAGCTTAGCTCGGGGCTACACCTTC CASSLARGYTF
TRBJ2-5 TRBD1 . TRBV3-1/TRBV3-2 TGTGCCAGCAGCCTAGGGACAGGGCTGAAGACCCAGTACTTC CASSLGTGLKTQYF
TRBJ1-2 . . TRBV28 TGTGCCAGCAGCCTTAACAGCTATGGCTACACCTTC CASSLNSYGYTF
TRBJ2-1 . . TRBV24-1 TGTGCCACCAGTGTCGGGGGCTCCTACAATGAGCAGTTCTTC CATSVGGSYNEQFF
TRBJ1-5 . . TRBV5-5 TGTGCCAGCAGCCCCTACAAGCCGGACAGCCAGCCCCAGCATTTT CASSPYKPDSQPQHF
TRBJ1-5 . . TRBV6-1 TGTGCCAGCAGTGAAGGCCAGTATAGCAATCAGCCCCAGCATTTT CASSEGQYSNQPQHF
TRBJ1-5 TRBD1 . TRBV28 TGTGCCAGCAAGTGGGGACAGAGCAATCAGCCCCAGCATTTT CASKWGQSNQPQHF
TRBJ2-7 TRBD1 . TRBV7-8 TGTGCCAGCAGCTTACGACAGGGGGTCATCTACGAGCAGTACTTC CASSLRQGVIYEQYF
TRBJ2-7 . . TRBV12-3/TRBV12-4 TGTGCCAGCAGTTTGGGGGGGCAGTACGAGCAGTACTTC CASSLGGQYEQYF
TRBJ1-2 TRBD1 . TRBV5-1 TGCGCCAGCAGCTTGTCAGGGGGTTCCTATGGCTACACCTTC CASSLSGGSYGYTF
TRBJ1-5 TRBD1 . TRBV6-1 TGTGCCAGCAGTGAAGCAGGGGGCTACGATCAGCCCCAGCATTTT CASSEAGGYDQPQHF
TRBJ1-2 TRBD1 . TRBV6-5 TGTGCCAGCAGCCTAGGGGGCGCCTATGGCTACACCTTC CASSLGGAYGYTF
TRBJ1-1 . few TRBV5-1 TGCGCCAGCAGCCTCCCGGGGACTGAAGCTTTCTTT CASSLPGTEAFF
TRBJ1-2 . . TRBV27 TGTGCCAGCAGTTTATCGGTACGGGGAATCTATGGCTACACCTTC CASSLSVRGIYGYTF
TRBJ2-2 . . TRBV28 TGTGCCAGCTCCTCACCCTGGGGGGAATCGACCGGGGAGCTGTTTTTT CASSSPWGESTGELFF
TRBJ1-4 . . TRBV19 TGTGCCAGTAGTATACCGGGGGTAGAACTGTTTTTT CASSIPGVELFF
TRBJ1-1 . . TRBV6-5 TGTGCCAGCAGTTACTCAGTAGTGCGGGCGAACACTGAAGCTTTCTTT CASSYSVVRANTEAFF
TRBJ2-1 . . TRBV15 TGTGCCACCAGCAGAGATAGGGGGGGCAATGAGCAGTTCTTC CATSRDRGGNEQFF
TRBJ2-7 . . TRBV7-2 TGTGCCAGCAGCTTAGAACAGAGCTACGAGCAGTACTTC CASSLEQSYEQYF
TRBJ2-7 TRBD1 . TRBV27 TGTGCCAGCAGGCGGGACAGGGGGCAATCTTACGAGCAGTACTTC CASRRDRGQSYEQYF
TRBJ2-7 TRBD1 few TRBV28 TGTGCCAGCAGTCTCTGGGACAGACACTCTACGGTAGGGCAGTACTTC CASSLWDRHSTVGQYF
TRBJ2-1 TRBD1 . TRBV19 TGTGCCAGTAGTATTTTGACAGGGGGTGCCAATGAGCAGTTCTTC CASSILTGGANEQFF
TRBJ2-1 . . TRBV5-1 TGCGCCAGCAGCTCGGGACTCTCTTCCAATGAGCAGTTCTTC CASSSGLSSNEQFF
TRBJ2-7 TRBD1 once TRBV7-2 TGTGCCAGCAGCATCGACAGGGGAGGAGAGCAGTACTTC CASSIDRGGEQYF
TRBJ2-7 . . TRBV28 TGTGCCAGCCTTGCGAGCCCCCTATTTGAGCAGTACTTC CASLASPLFEQYF
TRBJ2-5 TRBD1 once TRBV7-9 TGTGCCAGCAGCCACCGGACGGACAGGGTCCAAGAGACCCAGTACTTC CASSHRTDRVQETQYF
TRBJ1-3 . . TRBV12-3/TRBV12-4 TGTGCCAGCAATCGACAGGGAAACACCATATATTTT CASNRQGNTIYF
TRBJ1-6 TRBD1 few TRBV28 TGTGCCAGCAGACAGGGGAGAGGTAATTCACCCCTCCACTTT CASRQGRGNSPLHF
TRBJ2-2 . . TRBV12-3/TRBV12-4 TGTGCCGCCAGCCCAGGGCCTGGGGAGCTGTTTTTT CAASPGPGELFF
TRBJ2-7 . . TRBV5-1 TGCGCCAGCAGCTTGGGCGGGACCCCCGAGCAGTACTTC CASSLGGTPEQYF
TRBJ1-1 . . TRBV6-5 TGTGCCAGCAAACAGGGACAGAACACTGAAGCTTTCTTT CASKQGQNTEAFF
TRBJ2-5 TRBD2 . TRBV20-1 TGCAGTGCTATTGAGTCGCTAGCGGGGACCCAGTACTTC CSAIESLAGTQYF
TRBJ2-5 TRBD1 . TRBV5-1 TGCGCCAGCAACTCAGGGGGCCCAGAGACCCAGTACTTC CASNSGGPETQYF
TRBJ2-1 TRBD2 . TRBV7-2 TGTGCCAGCAGCTTAGTTAGCGGGAGTGTCGATGAGCAGTTCTTC CASSLVSGSVDEQFF
TRBJ2-7 TRBD2 . TRBV30 TGTGCCTGGAGTAAATCGGGACTAGCGGGAGGGTCCTACGAGCAGTACTTC CAWSKSGLAGGSYEQYF